This passage covers 5 T cell receptor beta chains from one sample sequenced in a study of blood T cell repertoires in COVID-19. The protocol was immunoSEQ multiplex PCR, while the TCRdb copy is restricted to in-frame clones and leaves out a portion. In the table there are 95,000 to 110,000 clones, 84% of which are singletons. The sequencing sample was made of peripheral blood. The source is a human donor in a cohort sampled during active COVID-19.

The CDR3 bases are TGTGCCTGGAGTCGGCCCCGGACAGCAAGAGGGGCTGAAGCTTTCTTT. It yields the protein CAWSRPRTARGAEAFF. This chain uses TRBV30 with TRBJ1-1; D possibly corresponds to TRBD1 (6 bases). V shed 2 bases and J shed 6 bases, with 22 bases lying between them. The CDR3 has 16 amino acids. Germline assignment: CDR1 GTSNPN and CDR2 SVGIG (reference sequence).

The chain carries TRBV5-1 and TRBJ1-1; D possibly corresponds to TRBD1 (6 bases). Trimming took 2 bases from V and 0 from J, leaving 8 bases between them. The V gene's germline CDR1 is SGHRS and CDR2 YFSETQ. The CDR3 is 14 amino acids. The CDR3: CASSFRDMNTEAFF. CDR3 DNA sequence: TGCGCCAGCAGCTTCAGGGACATGAACACTGAAGCTTTCTTT. The whole variable domain, remainder taken from reference TRBV5-1 and TRBJ1-1, is KAGVTQTPRYLIKTRGQQVTLSCSPISGHRSVSWYQQTPGQGLQFLFEYFSETQRNKGNFPGRFSGRQFSNSRSEMNVSTLELGDSALYLCASSFRDMNTEAFFGQGTRLTVV.

This chain joins TRBV7-3 and TRBJ2-6; weak D call: TRBD2 (6 bases). Trimming stripped 8 bases from V and 1 base from J, with 15 bases between. CDR3 length equals 16 residues. Germline lookup yields CDR1 SGHTA and CDR2 FQGTGA. CDR3 DNA sequence: TGTGCCAGCCATCAAGCGGGTGGGTCTGGGGCCAACGTCCTGACTTTC. Its protein product is CASHQAGGSGANVLTF.

This clone showed up just a few times. The chain couples TRBV5-1 to TRBJ2-1; D is ambiguous. Germline assignment: CDR1 SGHRS and CDR2 YFSETQ. CDR3 length: 14 residues. V was clipped by 1 base and J by 6 bases, with 11 bases between them. The CDR3 spells CASSLMAGTNEQFF. The CDR3 DNA sequence: TGCGCCAGCAGCTTGATGGCTGGTACCAATGAGCAGTTCTTC.

The chain recombines TRBV6-5 with TRBJ1-2, with 7 bases that match TRBD1. Per the germline V gene, CDR1 is MNHEY and CDR2 is SVGAGI. This CDR3 has 13 residues. V lost 2 bases to trimming and J lost 5 bases; unmatched junction nucleotides: 2. This CDR3 reads CASSYRGQYGYTF. The DNA for the CDR3 is TGTGCCAGCAGTTACCGGGGACAGTATGGCTACACCTTC.